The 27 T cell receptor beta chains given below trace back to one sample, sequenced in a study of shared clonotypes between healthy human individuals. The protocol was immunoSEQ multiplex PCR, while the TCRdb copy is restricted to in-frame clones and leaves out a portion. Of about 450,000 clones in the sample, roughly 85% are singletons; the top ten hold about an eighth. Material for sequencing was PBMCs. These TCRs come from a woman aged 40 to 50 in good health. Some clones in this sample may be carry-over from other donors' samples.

This CDR3 is CASSHKGWRVTDTQYF. The CDR3 coding sequence is TGTGCCAGCAGTCACAAGGGGTGGCGAGTCACAGATACGCAGTATTTT. The rearrangement joins TRBV28 to TRBJ2-3, with D perhaps matching TRBD1 (5 bases). CDR3 length equals 16 residues. V lost 5 bases and J lost 2, with 17 bases in between. Germline V gives CDR1 MDHEN, CDR2 SYDVKM.

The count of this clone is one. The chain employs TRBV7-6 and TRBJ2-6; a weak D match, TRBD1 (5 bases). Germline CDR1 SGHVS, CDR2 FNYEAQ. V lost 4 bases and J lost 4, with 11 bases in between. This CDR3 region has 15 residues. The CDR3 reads CASSSPGIGANVLTF. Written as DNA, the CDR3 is TGTGCCAGCAGCTCCCCAGGGATCGGGGCCAACGTCCTGACTTTC. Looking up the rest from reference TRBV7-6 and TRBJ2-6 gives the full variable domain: GAGVSQSPRYKVTKRGQDVALRCDPISGHVSLYWYRQALGQGPEFLTYFNYEAQQDKSGLPNDRFSAERPEGSISTLTIQRTEQRDSAMYRCASSSPGIGANVLTFGAGSRLTVL.

The CDR3, as DNA: TGTGCCAGCAGCTGGACTAGCGGGAGGGCTAGTGAGCAGTTCTTC. Amino acid sequence: CASSWTSGRASEQFF. The chain has TRBV28 and TRBJ2-1; 15 bases match TRBD2. CDR3 size: 15 residues. The V gene end was trimmed by 6 bases and the J gene end by 9 bases; junction bases not matched to a gene: 6. Germline V gene sequence: CDR1 MDHEN, CDR2 SYDVKM.

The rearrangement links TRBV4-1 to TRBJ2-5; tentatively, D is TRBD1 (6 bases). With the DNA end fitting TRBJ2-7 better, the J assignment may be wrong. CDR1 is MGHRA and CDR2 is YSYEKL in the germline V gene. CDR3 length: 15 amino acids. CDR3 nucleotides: TGCGCCAGCAGCCAAACCTACGGACAGTTCTACGAGCAGTACTTC. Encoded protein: CASSQTYGQFYEQYF.

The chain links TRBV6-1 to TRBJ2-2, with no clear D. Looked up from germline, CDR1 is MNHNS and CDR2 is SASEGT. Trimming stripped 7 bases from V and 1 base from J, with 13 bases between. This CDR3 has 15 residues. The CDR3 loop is CASNFVAENTGELFF. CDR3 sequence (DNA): TGTGCCAGCAATTTTGTAGCAGAGAACACCGGGGAGCTGTTTTTT.

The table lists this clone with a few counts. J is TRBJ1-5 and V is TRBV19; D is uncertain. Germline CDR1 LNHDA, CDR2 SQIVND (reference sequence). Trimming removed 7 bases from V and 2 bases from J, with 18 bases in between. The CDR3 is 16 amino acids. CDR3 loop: CASTRDRLGGNQPQHF. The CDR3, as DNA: TGTGCCAGTACTCGAGACCGTTTAGGAGGCAATCAGCCCCAGCATTTT.

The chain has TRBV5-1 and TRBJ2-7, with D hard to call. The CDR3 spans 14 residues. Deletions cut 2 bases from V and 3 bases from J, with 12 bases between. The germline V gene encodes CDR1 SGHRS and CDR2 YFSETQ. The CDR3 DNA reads TGCGCCAGCAGCTTAGGCGCACAGAACTACGAGCAGTACTTC. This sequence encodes CASSLGAQNYEQYF.

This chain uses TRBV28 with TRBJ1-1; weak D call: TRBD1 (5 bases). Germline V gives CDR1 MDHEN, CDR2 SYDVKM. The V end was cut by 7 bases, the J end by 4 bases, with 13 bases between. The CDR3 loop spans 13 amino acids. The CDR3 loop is CASTRDWGTEAFF. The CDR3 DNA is TGTGCCAGCACCCGGGACTGGGGCACTGAAGCTTTCTTT.

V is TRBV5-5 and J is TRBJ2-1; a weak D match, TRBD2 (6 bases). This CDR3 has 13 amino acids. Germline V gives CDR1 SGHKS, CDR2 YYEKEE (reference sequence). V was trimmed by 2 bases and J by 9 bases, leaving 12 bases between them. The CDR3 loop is CASSLSGVSEQFF. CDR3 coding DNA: TGTGCCAGCAGCTTATCGGGAGTCAGTGAGCAGTTCTTC.

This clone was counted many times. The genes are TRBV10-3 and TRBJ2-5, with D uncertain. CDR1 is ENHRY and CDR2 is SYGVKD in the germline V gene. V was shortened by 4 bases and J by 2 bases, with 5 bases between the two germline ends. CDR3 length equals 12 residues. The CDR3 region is CAISGQQETQYF. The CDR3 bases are TGTGCCATCAGTGGGCAGCAAGAGACCCAGTACTTC.

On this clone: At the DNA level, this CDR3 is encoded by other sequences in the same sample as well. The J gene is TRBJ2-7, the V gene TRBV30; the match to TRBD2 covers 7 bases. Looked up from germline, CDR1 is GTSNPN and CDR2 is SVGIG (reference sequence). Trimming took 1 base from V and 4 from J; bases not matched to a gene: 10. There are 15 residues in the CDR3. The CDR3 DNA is TGTGCCTGGAGTGGTCAGGCGGGAGTTGCATACGAGCAGTACTTC. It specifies CAWSGQAGVAYEQYF.

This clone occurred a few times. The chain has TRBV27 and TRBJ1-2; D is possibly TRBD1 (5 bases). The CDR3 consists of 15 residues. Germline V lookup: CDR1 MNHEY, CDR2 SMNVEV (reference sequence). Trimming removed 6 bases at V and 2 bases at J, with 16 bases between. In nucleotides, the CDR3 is TGTGCCAGCAGCTCCCCCCGGGACGGGAACTATGGCTACACCTTC. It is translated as CASSSPRDGNYGYTF.

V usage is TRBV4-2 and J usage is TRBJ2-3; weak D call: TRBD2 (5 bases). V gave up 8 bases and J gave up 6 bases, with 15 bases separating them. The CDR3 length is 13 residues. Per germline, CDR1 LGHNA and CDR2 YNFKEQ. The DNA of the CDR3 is TGTGCCAGCGGGCGAACCCCGGGGGATACGCAGTATTTT. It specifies CASGRTPGDTQYF.

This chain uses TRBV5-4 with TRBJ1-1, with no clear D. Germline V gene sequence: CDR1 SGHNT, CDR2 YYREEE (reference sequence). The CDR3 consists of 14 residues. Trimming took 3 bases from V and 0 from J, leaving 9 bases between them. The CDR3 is CASSYAGVNTEAFF. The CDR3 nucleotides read TGTGCCAGCAGCTACGCCGGGGTGAACACTGAAGCTTTCTTT.

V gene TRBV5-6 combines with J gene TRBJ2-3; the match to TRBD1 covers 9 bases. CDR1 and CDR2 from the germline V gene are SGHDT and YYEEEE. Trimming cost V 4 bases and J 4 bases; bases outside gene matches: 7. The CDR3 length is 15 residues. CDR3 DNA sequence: TGTGCCAGCAGCACCGACAGGGGGAGCTCAGATACGCAGTATTTT. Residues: CASSTDRGSSDTQYF.

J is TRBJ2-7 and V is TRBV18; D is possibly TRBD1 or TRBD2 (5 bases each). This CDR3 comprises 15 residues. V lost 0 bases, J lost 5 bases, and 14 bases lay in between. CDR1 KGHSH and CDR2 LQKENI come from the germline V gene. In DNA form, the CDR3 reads TGTGCCAGCTCACCACCGGCAGCCGGGGCGCACGAGCAGTACTTC. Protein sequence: CASSPPAAGAHEQYF.

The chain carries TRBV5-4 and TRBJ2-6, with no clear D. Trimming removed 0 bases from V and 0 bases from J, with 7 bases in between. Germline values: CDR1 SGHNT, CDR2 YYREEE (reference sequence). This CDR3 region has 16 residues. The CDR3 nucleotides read TGTGCCAGCAGCTTGGCAAGGGACTCTGGGGCCAACGTCCTGACTTTC. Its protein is CASSLARDSGANVLTF.

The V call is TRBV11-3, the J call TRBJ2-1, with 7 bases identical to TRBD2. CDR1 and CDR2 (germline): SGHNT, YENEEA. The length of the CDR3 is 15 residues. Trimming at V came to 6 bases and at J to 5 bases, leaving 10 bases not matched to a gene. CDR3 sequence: CASSPGGTRHNEQFF. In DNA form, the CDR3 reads TGTGCCAGCAGTCCCGGGGGGACCCGCCACAATGAGCAGTTCTTC.

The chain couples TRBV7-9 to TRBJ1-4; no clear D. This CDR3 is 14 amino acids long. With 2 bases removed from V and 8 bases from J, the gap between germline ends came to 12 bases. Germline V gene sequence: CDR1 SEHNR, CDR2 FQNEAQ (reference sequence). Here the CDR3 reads CASSLPQGNEKLFF. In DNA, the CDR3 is TGTGCCAGCAGCTTACCTCAAGGGAACGAAAAACTGTTTTTT.

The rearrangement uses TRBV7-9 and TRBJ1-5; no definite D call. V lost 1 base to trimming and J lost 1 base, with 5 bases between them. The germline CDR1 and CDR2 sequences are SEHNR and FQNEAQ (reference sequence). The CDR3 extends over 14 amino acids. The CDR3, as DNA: TGTGCCAGCAGCTTAGAAGGAAGCAATCAGCCCCAGCATTTT. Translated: CASSLEGSNQPQHF.

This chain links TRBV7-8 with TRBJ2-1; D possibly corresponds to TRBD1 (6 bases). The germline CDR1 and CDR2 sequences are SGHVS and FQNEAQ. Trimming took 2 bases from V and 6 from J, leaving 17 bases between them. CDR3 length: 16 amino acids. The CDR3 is CASSLTKNTGPNEQFF. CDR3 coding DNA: TGTGCCAGCAGCTTAACCAAAAACACAGGGCCCAATGAGCAGTTCTTC.

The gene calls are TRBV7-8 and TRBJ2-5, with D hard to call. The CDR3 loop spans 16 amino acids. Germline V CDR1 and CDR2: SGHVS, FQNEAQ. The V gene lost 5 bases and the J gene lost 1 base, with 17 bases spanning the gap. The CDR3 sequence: CASSRHIGYFQETQYF. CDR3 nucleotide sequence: TGTGCCAGCAGCCGGCACATCGGGTACTTCCAAGAGACCCAGTACTTC.

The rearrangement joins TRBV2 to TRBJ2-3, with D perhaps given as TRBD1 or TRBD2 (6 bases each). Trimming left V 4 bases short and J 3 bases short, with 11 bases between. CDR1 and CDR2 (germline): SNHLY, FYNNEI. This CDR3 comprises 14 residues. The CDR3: CASSAGARTDTQYF. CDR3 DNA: TGTGCCAGCAGTGCGGGGGCTCGAACAGATACGCAGTATTTT.

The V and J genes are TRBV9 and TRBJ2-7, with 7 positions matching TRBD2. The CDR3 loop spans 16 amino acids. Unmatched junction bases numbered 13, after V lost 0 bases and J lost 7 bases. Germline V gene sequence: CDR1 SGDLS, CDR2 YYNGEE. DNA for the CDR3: TGTGCCAGCAGCGTAGAGAGGGCTAGCGGAAGTAGAGAGCAGTACTTC. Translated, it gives CASSVERASGSREQYF.

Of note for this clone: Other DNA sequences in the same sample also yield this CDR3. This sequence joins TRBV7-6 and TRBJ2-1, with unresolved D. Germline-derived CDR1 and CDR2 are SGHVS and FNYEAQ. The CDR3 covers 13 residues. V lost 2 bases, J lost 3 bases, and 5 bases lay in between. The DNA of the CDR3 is TGTGCCAGCAGCTTATCTAGCTACAATGAGCAGTTCTTC. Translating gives CASSLSSYNEQFF. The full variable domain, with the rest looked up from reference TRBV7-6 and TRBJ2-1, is GAGVSQSPRYKVTKRGQDVALRCDPISGHVSLYWYRQALGQGPEFLTYFNYEAQQDKSGLPNDRFSAERPEGSISTLTIQRTEQRDSAMYRCASSLSSYNEQFFGPGTRLTVL.

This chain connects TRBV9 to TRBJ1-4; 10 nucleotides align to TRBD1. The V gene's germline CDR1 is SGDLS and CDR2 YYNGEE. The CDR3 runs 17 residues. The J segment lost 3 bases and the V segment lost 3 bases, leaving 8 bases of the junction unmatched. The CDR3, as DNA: TGTGCCAGCAGCGCCATGACAGGGGGCGAGTCTAATGAAAAACTGTTTTTT. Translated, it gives CASSAMTGGESNEKLFF.

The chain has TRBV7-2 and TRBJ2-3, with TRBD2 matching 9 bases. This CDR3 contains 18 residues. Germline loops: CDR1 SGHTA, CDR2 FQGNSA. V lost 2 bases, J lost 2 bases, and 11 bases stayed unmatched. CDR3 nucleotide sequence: TGTGCCAGCAGCTTAAAGGCGGGAGGGGGGGCCTACACAGATACGCAGTATTTT. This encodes CASSLKAGGGAYTDTQYF.